The sequence of this T cell receptor (beta chain) was determined in a study of T cell repertoires in cytomegalovirus infection. Study-wide background: Epitope selection comprised recently identified HLA-C-restricted CMV epitopes and well-studied HLA-B-restricted CMV epitopes. Public TCR beta signatures provided an indication of both CMV infection and a matching HLA type. Study outcomes and limitations: Using cumulative public TCR beta family frequency, the authors identified those who carried CMV together with the relevant HLA. In two of eight donors, the top clonotype was HLA-C-restricted CMV-specific.

MiXCR, applied by TCRdb to the reads, yields one record per CDR3 protein. In the table there are fewer than 850,000 distinct CDR3 sequences, around 29% of which are singletons. Germline V gene lookup returns CDR1 SEHNR and CDR2 FQNEAQ (reference sequence). Trimming took off 4 bases at V and 0 bases at J, with 15 bases between the two ends. CDR3 size: 16 residues. The table lists this clonotype with many counts. Its antigen remains unidentified. Sequencing used cultured CD8+ T cells from PBMCs, obtained from culture after CMV antigen stimulation. The genes are TRBV7-9 and TRBJ1-1; D gene unclear. The sequence was collected from a human donor in good health (CMV status not recorded). Some clones in this sample may be carry-over from other donors' samples. CDR3 residues: CASSSRPVTLNTEAFF. CDR3 DNA sequence: TGTGCCAGCAGCTCCCGTCCTGTTACCCTGAACACTGAAGCTTTCTTT.